Listed below are T cell receptor beta chains from one sample, sequenced in a study of blood T cell repertoires in COVID-19. Profiled with immunoSEQ multiplex PCR; TCRdb holds only in-frame clones, not every one. Among about 290,000 clones, around four fifths were seen once, and the ten largest hold approximately 4.1%. Sequenced: peripheral blood. These receptors came from a woman aged 45-65 years with active or convalescent COVID-19. CDR3s include the opening cysteine and the closing phenylalanine or tryptophan.

v_gene | CDR3aa
TRBV9 | CASSALTGGDSPLHF
TRBV25-1 | CASRRETQYF
TRBV9 | CASSAQSGGNTIYF
TRBV28 | CASSFVGLNQPQHF
TRBV18 | CASPPRGGASYEQYF
TRBV12-5 | CASGSADTQYF
TRBV5-4 | CASSLLTGGRGETQYF
TRBV19 | CASSDGGQGVRGYGYTF
TRBV7-6 | CASSPRGGNTGELFF
TRBV27 | CASSWGAGDIQYF
TRBV2 | CASSARASGSLVDTQYF
TRBV2 | CASRREHYNEQFF
TRBV6-2/TRBV6-3 | CASSGRLLRGNEQFF
TRBV11-2 | CASSSSGLNEKLFF
TRBV24-1 | CATSHHGTRNEQFF
TRBV4-1 | CASSQVGQNTDTQYF
TRBV6-5 | CASTPRGNNSPLHF
TRBV15 | CATSRGGTGYYNEQFF
TRBV7-2 | CASSPRGTAYVATEAFF
TRBV6-5 | CASRPGQTYGYTF
TRBV29-1 | CSVETLAAYNEQFF
TRBV29-1 | CSVELAGEGGYTF
TRBV7-9 | CASSLTGTASSYNEQFF
TRBV6-5 | CASTRGARLAQHF
TRBV4-1 | CASSQSRLSASGRNTGELFF
TRBV10-3 | CAISIGGSYYNEQFF
TRBV5-6 | CASSLVLAGDHEQFF
TRBV7-9 | CASSWTSDNEQFF
TRBV5-1 | CASSLASTRTDEQYF
TRBV12-3/TRBV12-4 | CASSLSGSEQFF
TRBV7-9 | CASSLARQGNTEAFF
TRBV6-2/TRBV6-3 | CASSDNGGRTNEKLFF
TRBV5-1 | CASSLGTSGNSYEQYF
TRBV5-1 | CASSLGQAETFEAFF
TRBV6-5 | CASRDSYRDTEAFF
TRBV7-9 | CASSSSGRSYNEQFF
TRBV5-1 | CASSWEGTSGIPDYNEQFF
TRBV14 | CASSHPSGTRGGQYF
TRBV11-2 | CASSSHRDRAPAIYF
TRBV28 | CASSVDRGLLRNQPQHF
TRBV5-1 | CASSPGLAGGTDTQYF
TRBV19 | CATGAGVSYEQYF